This T cell receptor delta chain was identified in a study of gamma-delta chains in newborns, infants, children. Study context: Microbial exposure reportedly drives polyclonal innate γδ T cell expansion after birth.

This clone was detected ten times or more. A far larger clone is only one base removed, so a read error is likely. TCRdb re-called the reads through CATT. In the table there are about 8,500 delta-chain clones, under 3.5% of which are singletons. The sample taken for sequencing was blood. The receptor was derived from a child who was a newborn, infant or young child, either healthy, febrile or measles-vaccinated (not recorded which).

The CDR3 sequence is CACDTWGMTAQPFF. In DNA, the CDR3 is TGTGCCTGTGACACCTGGGGGATGACAGCACAACCCTTCTTT. V is TRDV2 and J is TRDJ2, with 8 nucleotides matching TRDD3. The CDR3 contains 14 residues. Germline-derived CDR1 and CDR2 are GEAIGNYY and EKD.